This T cell receptor (beta chain) originates from a study of shared clonotypes between healthy human individuals. Study information: Researchers assigned three CD4 naive, three CD4 memory, two CD8 naive and one CD8 memory plate to each donor.

Study-level points and caveats: As a rule, naive subsets had a larger estimated richness than memory subsets. Relative to clonotypes present in all four donors, those not shared had lower generation probabilities.

Deep-level assay runs were performed. Measured with immunoSEQ multiplex PCR; TCRdb has only the in-frame clones, and not every one. The sample holds roughly 2.2 million clones; roughly 92% are singletons and the top ten take about 0.41%. The CDR3 sequence is 16 residues long. Germline CDR1 reads MNHNS; CDR2 reads SASEGT. J was trimmed by 1 base and V by 0 bases; bases with no gene match: 6. With respect to this clone: What it binds is not known.

The specimen was naive CD4+ T cells from PBMCs. Subset: CD45RA+ positively selected. This TCR was recovered from a man younger than 30 in good health. Some clones in this sample may be carry-over from other donors' samples. V usage is TRBV6-1 and J usage is TRBJ2-7, with 7 bases that match TRBD2. Written as DNA, the CDR3 is TGTGCCAGCAGTGAAGCGGCCCTAGCGGCATCCTACGAGCAGTACTTC. The encoded protein is CASSEAALAASYEQYF.